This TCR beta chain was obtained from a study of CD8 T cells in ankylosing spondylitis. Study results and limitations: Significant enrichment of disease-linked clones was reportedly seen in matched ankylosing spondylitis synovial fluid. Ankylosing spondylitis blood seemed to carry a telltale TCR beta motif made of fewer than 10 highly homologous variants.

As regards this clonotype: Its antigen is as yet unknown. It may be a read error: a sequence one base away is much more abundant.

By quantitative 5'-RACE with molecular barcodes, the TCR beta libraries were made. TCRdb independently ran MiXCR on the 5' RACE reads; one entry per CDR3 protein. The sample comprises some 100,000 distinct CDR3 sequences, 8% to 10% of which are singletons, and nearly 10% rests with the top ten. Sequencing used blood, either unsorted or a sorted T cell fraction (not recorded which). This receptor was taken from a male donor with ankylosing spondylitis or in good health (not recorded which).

CDR3 nucleotide sequence: TGTGCCAGCTGTTTTTCCCCCAACAGCCACCTAGATAGCAATCAGCCCCAGCATTTT. Translation gives CASCFSPNSHLDSNQPQHF. The V gene is TRBV2, the J gene TRBJ1-5; D not certain. This CDR3 is built from 19 residues. The V gene's germline CDR1 is SNHLY and CDR2 FYNNEI. The V gene lost 8 bases and the J gene lost 0 bases, with 26 bases spanning the gap.